This TCR beta chain was sequenced for a study of blood T cell repertoires in COVID-19. This CDR3 region has 13 residues. Per the germline V gene, CDR1 is LNHDA and CDR2 is SQIVND (reference sequence). Libraries were prepared by immunoSEQ multiplex PCR; TCRdb keeps only in-frame clonotypes and omits some of them. This sample has roughly 330,000 clones, with roughly 86% found just once. On this clone: At one end, the junction sequence differs from germline, possibly due to a read error.

The chain joins TRBV19 to TRBJ2-7; TRBD1 matches at 7 bases. Sequenced: peripheral blood. This sequence originates from a man younger than 45 with COVID-19, enrolled during active disease. Written as DNA, the CDR3 is TGTACCAGTAGTTTGGGACAGAACTACGAGCAGTACTTC. Translating it yields CTSSLGQNYEQYF.